This TCR beta chain was captured in a study of graft-versus-host responses after intestinal transplantation. Study-wide points: Ileal or blood samples showed some GvH clones first, and such clones were also found in recipient marrow.

The germline V gene has CDR1 SGHDT and CDR2 YYEEEE. The V and J ends lost 5 bases and 2 bases respectively, with 13 bases between them. This CDR3 has 14 amino acids. Here immunoSEQ multiplex PCR was the method, and the copy in TCRdb shows in-frame clones only, minus some. The table records around 30,000 clones, roughly 87% of them present only once. As to this clone: Its antigen remains unidentified.

The clonotype was recovered from a human patient who received an intestinal transplant, so some T cells may come from the graft donor. The chain carries TRBV5-6 and TRBJ1-2; no firm D call. This specimen consisted of PBMCs, obtained roughly 68 weeks after intestinal transplantation. CDR3: CASSSTSSNYGYTF. The DNA of the CDR3 is TGTGCCAGCAGTTCCACATCCTCCAACTATGGCTACACCTTC.